This T cell receptor (beta chain) was sequenced for a study of beta chain features in type 1 diabetes (dated by TCRdb to about 2018). Describing the broader study: Mean age, gender distribution, total cell number and subset yield did not differ between patients and healthy donors. A total of around 110,000,000 sorted cells were examined across all samples, and RNA yield correlated strongly with the number of cells per subset. In the study, recently diagnosed type 1 diabetes patients and matched healthy donors were compared on the TCRB repertoires of their sorted circulating CD4+ T cell subsets. Regulatory and stem cell-like memory subsets were isolated from only 8 patients and about 8 healthy donors, whereas naive and central memory subsets came from all 28 donors. Results the study describes overall, beyond this receptor: Only small numbers of individuals were included in the HLA sub-analyses, which left unresolved whether HLA type had any influence on TCRB rearrangement. Naive, central memory and regulatory TCRB repertoires appeared more similar among patients than among healthy donors. Because cDNA rather than genomic DNA was sequenced, highly expressing activated cells could have been over-represented, although no difference in activation and CD3 levels was found between groups. Type 1 diabetes patients showed a moderate but significant shortening of TCRB CDR3 length in all four CD4+ subsets. Shorter templates might be favored by PCR, yet because patient and control samples were amplified and corrected together, any such skew would affect both groups equally. Fewer insertions and more nucleotide deletions at VDJ recombination sites were observed in patients with type 1 diabetes, implying thymic rearrangement abnormalities.

From each donor, a single peripheral blood sample of 95 to 150 mL on average was drawn into heparinised tubes. Using a panel that included CD45RO, CCR7, CD25, CD127, CD95 and CD27, naive, central memory, regulatory and stem cell-like memory CD4+ T cells were sorted on a BD FACSAria II. Purity was above 98% for every sorted population. PBMCs were isolated immediately by Lymphoprep density gradient centrifugation and stained directly without culture. So that batch effects would be minimized, each experiment stained and sorted samples in pairs, pairing one healthy donor with one patient. The entire amount of isolated RNA was reverse transcribed using the High Capacity cDNA Reverse Transcription Kit, so the sequenced TCRB transcripts were expressed ones. Deep immunoSEQ sequencing was applied to naive, central memory and regulatory T cell samples, giving an average of around 3.4 million total reads per sample. Sorted cells were lysed in RLT buffer, and RNA was extracted using DNase-treated RNeasy Micro or Mini kits according to cell number. To prevent cross-contamination, each cell subset was processed individually, whereas patient and healthy donor samples were processed jointly. The immunoSEQ multiplex PCR was used to amplify TCRB sequences from cDNA, generating 87-bp fragments that spanned the CDR3 region. Sequencing of the amplicons was performed on the Illumina HiSeq platform. In the paper's pipeline: PCR bias was computationally corrected using synthetic template baselines, reads within Hamming distance 2 were collapsed, and singletons that could not be merged were discarded. By aligning reads against IMGT, V, D and J genes, CDR3 length, and insertions or deletions at six rearrangement sites were assigned. Within each subset, clonotype counts were normalized to sorted cell number, and only after that were true diversity and Gini coefficients computed with the tcR R package. The overlap coefficient, calculated on TCRB nucleotide sequences, was used to quantify repertoire sharing. TCRdb carries this immuneACCESS record with in-frame sequences only. Its versions omit some clonotypes, under half of them owing to an unresolved V gene in the studies checked, with the rest unexplained. The V and J calls and clone size are taken from that table; D and trimming were inferred from the DNA. Recorded for this sample are fewer than 400,000 clones; over 7% of them occurred a single time. Of the sample, 0.95% to 1.1% is held by the ten largest clones.

Comment on this clone: The target of this receptor is not known. Per-base qualities were not stored, and no clone one base away is much larger.

Clipping removes 1 base from V and 4 bases from J, with 7 as the unmatched junction base count. From the germline V gene (reference sequence), CDR1 is GTSNPN and CDR2 is SVGIG. There are 16 amino acids in the CDR3, from cysteine to phenylalanine inclusive. Only the CDR3 part of the read is kept: 48 bases, read in frame from the first base. The chain is encoded by TRBV30 joined to TRBJ2-1; a stretch of 10 junction bases matches TRBD1. The specimen sequenced was central memory CD4+ T cells from blood. The receptor comes from a man under 40 with type 1 diabetes. The DNA reads TGTGCCTGGAGTGGACCAGGGACAGGGGTTTACAATGAGCAGTTCTTC. Its coded protein is CAWSGPGTGVYNEQFF. With the rest looked up from the reference TRBV30 and TRBJ2-1 genes rather than sequenced, the full variable domain is SQTIHQWPATLVQPVGSPLSLECTVEGTSNPNLYWYRQAAGRGLQLLFYSVGIGQISSEVPQNLSASRPQDRQFILSSKKLLLSDSGFYLCAWSGPGTGVYNEQFFGPGTRLTVL.